One sample yielded the 10 T cell receptor beta chains listed below, sequenced in a study of naive and memory T cell subsets. An equimolar mix of two oligonucleotides served as the beta constant-region primer for TRBC1 and TRBC2. Ligated cDNA was amplified by four rounds of PCR with nested alpha and beta constant-region primers and SP2. TCRdb recomputed calls from the UMI-ligation and nested PCR reads with MiXCR, one row per CDR3 protein. The table includes around 130,000 distinct CDR3 sequences, over 30% detected once. The sequencing input was central memory CD4+ T cells from blood. The source is a human donor in good health.

This clonotype was detected a few times. This chain links TRBV5-1 with TRBJ1-1; D unclear. V dropped 0 bases and J dropped 0 bases, with 9 bases sitting between them. The CDR3 has 15 amino acids. Germline CDR1 reads SGHRS; CDR2 reads YFSETQ. This CDR3 reads CASSLGHSMNTEAFF. CDR3 DNA sequence: TGCGCCAGCAGCTTGGGGCACAGCATGAACACTGAAGCTTTCTTT.

This clonotype was observed at least ten times. V usage is TRBV18 and J usage is TRBJ1-1, with D uncertain. Trimming shortened V by 2 bases and J by 1 base, and 5 bases separated the two germline ends. CDR1 and CDR2 (germline): KGHSH, LQKENI. The CDR3 covers 13 residues. The CDR3 DNA sequence: TGTGCCAGCTCACCAAACGGGAACACTGAAGCTTTCTTT. It codes for CASSPNGNTEAFF. Together with reference TRBV18 and TRBJ1-1, the CDR3 gives the full variable domain: NAGVMQNPRHLVRRRGQEARLRCSPMKGHSHVYWYRQLPEEGLKFMVYLQKENIIDESGMPKERFSAEFPKEGPSILRIQQVVRGDSAAYFCASSPNGNTEAFFGQGTRLTVV.

V usage is TRBV20-1 and J usage is TRBJ1-5, with D unresolved. Trimming removed 6 bases from V and 0 bases from J, with 6 bases in between. The CDR3 is made up of 12 amino acids. Looked up from germline, CDR1 is DFQATT and CDR2 is SNEGSKA (reference sequence). Here the CDR3 reads CSASNSNQPQHF. CDR3 nucleotide sequence: TGCAGTGCCTCTAATAGCAATCAGCCCCAGCATTTT.

This clonotype came up a few times. This chain links TRBV7-9 with TRBJ2-2; tentative D call: TRBD1 (6 bases). Trimming shortened V by 4 bases and J by 7 bases, and 10 bases separated the two germline ends. The CDR3 is 13 residues long. From germline, CDR1 is SEHNR and CDR2 FQNEAQ (reference sequence). This CDR3 is CASSSQGIGELFF. The CDR3 bases are TGTGCCAGCAGCTCACAGGGCATCGGGGAGCTGTTTTTT. The full variable domain, rest sourced from reference TRBV7-9 and TRBJ2-2, is DTGVSQNPRHKITKRGQNVTFRCDPISEHNRLYWYRQTLGQGPEFLTYFQNEAQLEKSRLLSDRFSAERPKGSFSTLEIQRTEQGDSAMYLCASSSQGIGELFFGEGSRLTVL.

V gene TRBV20-1 combines with J gene TRBJ2-5; 7 bases map to TRBD1. The germline gives CDR1 DFQATT, CDR2 SNEGSKA (reference sequence). The CDR3 runs 14 residues. V lost 1 base and J lost 3; bases outside the gene matches: 5. CDR3 protein: CSARGETGKETQYF. The DNA of the CDR3 is TGCAGTGCTAGAGGGGAGACAGGGAAAGAGACCCAGTACTTC.

This rearrangement joins TRBV7-2 to TRBJ1-5; TRBD1 matches at 7 bases. Germline V lookup: CDR1 SGHTA, CDR2 FQGNSA. This CDR3 is 14 amino acids long. Trimming removed 2 bases from V and 5 bases from J; junction bases left unmatched: 3. CDR3 amino acids: CASSLLTGHQPQHF. The DNA of the CDR3 is TGTGCCAGCAGCTTATTGACAGGGCATCAGCCCCAGCATTTT.

This clonotype has more than one count but fewer than ten. This chain uses TRBV6-1 with TRBJ2-7; the match to TRBD1 covers 8 bases. The J segment lost 7 bases and the V segment lost 3 bases, leaving 8 bases of the junction unmatched. Germline V CDR1 and CDR2: MNHNS, SASEGT. The CDR3 sequence is 14 residues long. The CDR3 DNA reads TGTGCCAGCAGTGACCTACAGGGGGTCGGGGAGCAGTACTTC. Its translation: CASSDLQGVGEQYF.

The V gene is TRBV20-1, the J gene TRBJ2-7; TRBD1 or TRBD2 may be the D gene (5 bases each). The germline V and J ends were trimmed by 1 base and 4 bases, with 11 bases remaining between them. CDR1 and CDR2 (germline): DFQATT, SNEGSKA (reference sequence). The CDR3 spans 13 residues. CDR3 coding DNA: TGCAGTGCTAGAGGGGCAGGGAGATACGAGCAGTACTTC. Its protein product is CSARGAGRYEQYF.

This chain uses TRBV19 with TRBJ1-2; D unclear. There are 14 residues in the CDR3. Germline V gene sequence: CDR1 LNHDA, CDR2 SQIVND (reference sequence). Trimming shortened V by 10 bases and J by 2 bases, and 17 bases separated the two germline ends. CDR3 amino acids: CATNGRGGNYGYTF. The CDR3 DNA reads as TGTGCCACCAACGGACGCGGCGGCAACTATGGCTACACCTTC.

V gene TRBV11-2 combines with J gene TRBJ2-1; 10 bases align to TRBD1. Germline V gene sequence: CDR1 SGHAT, CDR2 FQNNGV. This CDR3 spans 18 amino acids. Losses at the gene ends were 3 bases for V and 4 bases for J; bases not matched to a gene: 12. CDR3 nucleotide sequence: TGTGCCAGCAGCTTCCTGTTAGCCCGACAGGGGGCATACAATGAGCAGTTCTTC. Translation: CASSFLLARQGAYNEQFF.